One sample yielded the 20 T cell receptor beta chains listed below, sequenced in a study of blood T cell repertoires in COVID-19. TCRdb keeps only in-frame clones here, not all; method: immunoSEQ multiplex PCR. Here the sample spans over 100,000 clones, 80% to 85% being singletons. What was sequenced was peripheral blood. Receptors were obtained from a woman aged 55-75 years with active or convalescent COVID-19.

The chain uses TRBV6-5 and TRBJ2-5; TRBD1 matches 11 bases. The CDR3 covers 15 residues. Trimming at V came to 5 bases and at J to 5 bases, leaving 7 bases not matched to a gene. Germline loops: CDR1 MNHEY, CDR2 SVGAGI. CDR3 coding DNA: TGTGCCAGCAGTCCCCGGGACAGGGGGGTGGAGACCCAGTACTTC. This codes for CASSPRDRGVETQYF.

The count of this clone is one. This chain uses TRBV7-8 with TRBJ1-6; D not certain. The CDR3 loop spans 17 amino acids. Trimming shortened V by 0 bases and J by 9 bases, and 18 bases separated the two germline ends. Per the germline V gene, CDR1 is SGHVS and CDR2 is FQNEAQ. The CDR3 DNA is TGTGCCAGCAGCTTAGCGAGGGCCTCGCGTTACAGTTCACCCCTCCACTTT. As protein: CASSLARASRYSSPLHF.

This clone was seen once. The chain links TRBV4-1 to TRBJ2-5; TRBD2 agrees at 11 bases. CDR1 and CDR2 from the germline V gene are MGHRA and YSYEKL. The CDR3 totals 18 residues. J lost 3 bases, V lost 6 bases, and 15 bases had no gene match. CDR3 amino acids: CASSYSPSSGGDEETQYF. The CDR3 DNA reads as TGCGCCAGCAGTTACTCCCCCAGTAGCGGGGGGGATGAAGAGACCCAGTACTTC.

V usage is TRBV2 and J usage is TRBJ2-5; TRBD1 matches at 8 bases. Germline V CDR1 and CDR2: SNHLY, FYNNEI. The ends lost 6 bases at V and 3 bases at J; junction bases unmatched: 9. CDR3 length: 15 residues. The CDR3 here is CASSRAGGSEETQYF. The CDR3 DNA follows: TGTGCCAGCAGCCGGGCAGGGGGCAGTGAAGAGACCCAGTACTTC.

This chain's CDR3 is CASSIGSGSSPGGTDTQYF. The CDR3, as DNA: TGTGCCAGTAGTATAGGAAGCGGGAGCTCCCCGGGTGGCACAGATACGCAGTATTTT. The J gene is TRBJ2-3, the V gene TRBV19; 8 bases match TRBD2. Germline assignment: CDR1 LNHDA and CDR2 SQIVND (reference sequence). The CDR3 has 19 residues. J lost 1 base, V lost 1 base, and 13 bases had no gene match.

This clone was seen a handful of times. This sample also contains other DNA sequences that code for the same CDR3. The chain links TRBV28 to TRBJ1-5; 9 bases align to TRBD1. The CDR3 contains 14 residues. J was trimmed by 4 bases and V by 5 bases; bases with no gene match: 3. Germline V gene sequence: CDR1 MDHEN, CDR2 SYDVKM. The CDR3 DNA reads TGTGCCAGCAGTCCCGGACAGGGGAATCAGCCCCAGCATTTT. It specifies CASSPGQGNQPQHF.

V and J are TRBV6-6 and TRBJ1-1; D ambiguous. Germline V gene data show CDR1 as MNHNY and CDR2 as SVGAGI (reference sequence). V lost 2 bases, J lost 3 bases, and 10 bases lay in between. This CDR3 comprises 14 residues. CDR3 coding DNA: TGTGCCAGCAGTTACGGACTTACCGACACTGAAGCTTTCTTT. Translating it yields CASSYGLTDTEAFF.

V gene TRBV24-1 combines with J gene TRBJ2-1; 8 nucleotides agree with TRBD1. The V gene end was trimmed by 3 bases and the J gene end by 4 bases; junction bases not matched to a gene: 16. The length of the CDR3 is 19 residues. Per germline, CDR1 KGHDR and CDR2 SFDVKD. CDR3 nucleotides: TGTGCCACCAGTGATCCGAGCTTTACCGGGACAGGCCCGTACAATGAGCAGTTCTTC. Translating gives CATSDPSFTGTGPYNEQFF.

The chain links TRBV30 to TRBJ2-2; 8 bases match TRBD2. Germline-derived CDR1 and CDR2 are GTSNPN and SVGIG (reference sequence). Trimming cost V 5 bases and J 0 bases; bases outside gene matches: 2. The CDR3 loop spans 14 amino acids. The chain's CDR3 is CAWAGLANTGELFF. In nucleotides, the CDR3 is TGTGCCTGGGCGGGACTAGCGAACACCGGGGAGCTGTTTTTT. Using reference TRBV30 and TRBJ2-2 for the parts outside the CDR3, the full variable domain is SQTIHQWPATLVQPVGSPLSLECTVEGTSNPNLYWYRQAAGRGLQLLFYSVGIGQISSEVPQNLSASRPQDRQFILSSKKLLLSDSGFYLCAWAGLANTGELFFGEGSRLTVL.

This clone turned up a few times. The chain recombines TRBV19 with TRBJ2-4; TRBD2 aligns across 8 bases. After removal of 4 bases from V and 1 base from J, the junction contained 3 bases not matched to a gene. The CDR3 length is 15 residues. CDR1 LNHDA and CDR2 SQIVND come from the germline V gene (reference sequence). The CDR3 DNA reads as TGTGCCAGTAGTAGCCGGGAGGGGGCCAAAAACATTCAGTACTTC. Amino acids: CASSSREGAKNIQYF.

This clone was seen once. This CDR3 is CAWSVYGGSSYEQYF. DNA of the CDR3: TGTGCCTGGAGTGTATACGGGGGGAGCTCCTACGAGCAGTACTTC. The V gene is TRBV30, the J gene TRBJ2-7, with 7 bases matching TRBD2. The CDR3 is 15 amino acids. V was pared by 0 bases and J by 0 bases, with 5 bases of the junction left unmatched. Germline V gene data show CDR1 as GTSNPN and CDR2 as SVGIG (reference sequence).

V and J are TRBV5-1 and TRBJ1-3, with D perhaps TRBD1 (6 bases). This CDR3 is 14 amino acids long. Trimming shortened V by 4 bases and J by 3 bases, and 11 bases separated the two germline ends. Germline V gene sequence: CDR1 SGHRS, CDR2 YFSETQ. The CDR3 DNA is TGCGCCAGCAGCCCGGGACAAGTTGGAAACACCATATATTTT. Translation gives CASSPGQVGNTIYF.

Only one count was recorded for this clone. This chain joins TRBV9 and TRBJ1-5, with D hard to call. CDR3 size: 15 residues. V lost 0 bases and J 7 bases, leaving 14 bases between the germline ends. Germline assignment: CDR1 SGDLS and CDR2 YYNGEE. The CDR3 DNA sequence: TGTGCCAGCAGCGTAGATCCGGGAGTGAGGCAGCCCCAGCATTTT. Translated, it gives CASSVDPGVRQPQHF.

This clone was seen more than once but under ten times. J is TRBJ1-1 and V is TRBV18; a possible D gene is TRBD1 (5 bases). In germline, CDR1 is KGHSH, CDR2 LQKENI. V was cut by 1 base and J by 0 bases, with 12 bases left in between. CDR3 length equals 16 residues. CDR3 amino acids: CASSPQGLAMNTEAFF. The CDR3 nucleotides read TGTGCCAGCTCACCACAGGGGCTCGCCATGAACACTGAAGCTTTCTTT.

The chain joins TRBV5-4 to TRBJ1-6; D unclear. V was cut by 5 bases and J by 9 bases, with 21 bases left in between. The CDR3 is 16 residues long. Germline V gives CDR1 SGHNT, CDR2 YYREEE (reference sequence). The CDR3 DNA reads TGTGCCAGCAGTCTGGCGGGCTCCCAGCGATCTTCACCCCTCCACTTT. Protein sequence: CASSLAGSQRSSPLHF.

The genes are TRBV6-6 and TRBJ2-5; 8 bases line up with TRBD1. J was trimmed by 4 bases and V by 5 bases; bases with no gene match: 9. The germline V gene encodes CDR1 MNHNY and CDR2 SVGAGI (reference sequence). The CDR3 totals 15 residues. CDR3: CASSDAGTGRETQYF. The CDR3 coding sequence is TGTGCCAGCAGTGACGCCGGGACAGGAAGAGAGACCCAGTACTTC.

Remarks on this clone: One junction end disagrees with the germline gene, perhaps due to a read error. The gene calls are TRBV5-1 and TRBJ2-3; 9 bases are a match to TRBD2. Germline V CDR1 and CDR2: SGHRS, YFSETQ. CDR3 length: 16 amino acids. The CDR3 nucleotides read TGCGCCAGCAACTTGGGGATAGCGGGGGACACAGATACGCAGTATTTT. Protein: CASNLGIAGDTDTQYF.

CDR3 coding DNA: TGTGCCAGTAGTATAAGCCCCCAAAGCACCGGGGAGCTGTTTTTT. Amino acids: CASSISPQSTGELFF. The chain combines TRBV19 with TRBJ2-2, with D hard to call. The germline V and J ends were trimmed by 2 bases and 4 bases, with 11 bases remaining between them. CDR3 length: 15 amino acids. Germline V gene data show CDR1 as LNHDA and CDR2 as SQIVND (reference sequence).

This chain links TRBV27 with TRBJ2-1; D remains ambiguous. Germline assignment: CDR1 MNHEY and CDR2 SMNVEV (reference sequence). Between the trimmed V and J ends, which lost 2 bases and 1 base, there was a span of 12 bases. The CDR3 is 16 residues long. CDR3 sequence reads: CASSLVSGVSYNEQFF. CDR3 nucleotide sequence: TGTGCCAGCAGTTTAGTTTCAGGTGTGTCCTACAATGAGCAGTTCTTC.

DNA of the CDR3: TGCAGCGTTGAAGGGACTCAGGTTGATGAGACCCAGTACTTC. Its translation is CSVEGTQVDETQYF. J is TRBJ2-5 and V is TRBV29-1, with D perhaps TRBD2 (5 bases). CDR3 size: 14 residues. Per the germline V gene, CDR1 is SQVTM and CDR2 is ANQGSEA. Trimming pared 1 base from V and 5 bases from J, leaving 14 bases between.